Included here is one T cell receptor beta chain sequence, with context. The source of the sample is a study of cytomegalovirus exposure and HLA in healthy donors. The study ran its PCR with 60 Vbeta and 13 Jbeta primers. Sequenced by immunoSEQ multiplex PCR; TCRdb stores in-frame clones only, minus some. The sample records hundreds of thousands of clones, approximately 82% being singletons. Germline loops: CDR1 MRHNA, CDR2 SNTAGT. V gave up 2 bases and J gave up 7 bases, with 12 bases separating them. This CDR3 is built from 14 residues. Sample: PBMCs. The sequence was obtained from a woman aged 35 to 49 in good health and CMV-seronegative. The genes are TRBV6-4 and TRBJ2-1, with D uncertain. CDR3 amino acids: CASSDRGSQNEQFF. DNA for the CDR3: TGTGCCAGCAGTGACCGCGGTAGCCAAAATGAGCAGTTCTTC.